This T cell receptor beta chain came from a study of cytomegalovirus exposure and HLA in healthy donors. The study's findings and limits: CMV serostatus alone was available as immune exposure information. A later analysis reportedly found that, within productive TCRs, an Asian-associated ancestry cluster had fewer N-insertions than the mean observed across the roughly 670 donors.

Both 60 Vbeta primers and 13 Jbeta primers went into the PCR. Sequenced by immunoSEQ multiplex PCR; TCRdb stores in-frame clones only, minus some. The sample includes 200,000 or so clones, around four fifths seen only once; the top ten take 6.5%. Germline V lookup: CDR1 SGHVS, CDR2 FNYEAQ. The V end lost 1 base, the J end lost 7 bases, and 8 bases lay between the germline ends. The CDR3 contains 13 residues. As concerns this clone: The antigen remains undetermined.

V and J are TRBV7-6 and TRBJ2-1; a weak D match, TRBD1 (5 bases). Sequencing input: PBMCs. This TCR was recovered from a woman in her 50s in good health and CMV-seropositive. DNA of the CDR3: TGTGCCAGCAGCTTAGGACAGCTGAATGAGCAGTTCTTC. Translated: CASSLGQLNEQFF.